This TCR beta chain comes out of a study of blood T cell repertoires in COVID-19. Study summary: Samples of COVID-19 (acute and convalescent) were obtained from the United States, Italy and Spain. Nucleic acid was either cDNA or gDNA, and it came from T cells, B-cell-depleted T cells, or PBMCs.

The V and J ends lost 5 bases and 4 bases respectively, with 5 bases between them. Germline lookup yields CDR1 MDHEN and CDR2 SYDVKM. The CDR3 runs 11 residues. Under the authors' procedure: Reference gene primers were amplified, and this amplification served to estimate nucleated cell counts. TCRdb's copy holds only in-frame clones and misses some; the assay was immunoSEQ multiplex PCR. That table supplies the V and J calls and clone size; D and trimming were determined from the DNA. The profile shows approximately 150,000 clones, around 84% of them singletons. This sequence joins TRBV28 and TRBJ1-1, with D unresolved. The TCR originated in a human donor with acute or convalescent COVID-19. The donor label of this sample is uncertain. The specimen sequenced was peripheral blood. The CDR3 DNA is TGTGCCAGCAGTCTTTTCACTGAAGCTTTCTTT. This gives the protein CASSLFTEAFF.